These 30 T cell receptor beta chains came from one sample sequenced in a study of tumor-infiltrating lymphocytes in primary liver carcinoma. The researchers obtained blood RNA from unsorted whole blood and also extracted germline DNA. The authors made TCR beta cDNA from approximately 500 ng total RNA with a constant-region primer. ARM-PCR, slightly modified, supplied the TCR beta libraries through three nested multiplex PCR rounds. Use of TRBV1-TRBV30 forward primers with a C-beta reverse primer characterized the first two PCR rounds, which lasted 10 cycles each. TCRdb processed the multiplex PCR reads anew with MiXCR; each CDR3 protein has one entry. This table has roughly 330,000 distinct CDR3 sequences, less than 75% appearing once. Sequencing was done on a sample of peripheral blood. Receptors were obtained from a man in his forties or fifties with primary liver carcinoma and hepatitis B virus infection.

Regarding this clonotype: Compared with germline, one end of the junction differs, possibly owing to a read error. The chain uses TRBV4-3 and TRBJ2-1, with 11 bases that match TRBD2. Looked up from germline, CDR1 is LGHNA and CDR2 is YSLEER. This CDR3 has 16 amino acids. The CDR3 is CASRQEASGRYNEQFF. The CDR3 DNA reads TGCGCCAGCAGGCAAGAGGCTAGCGGGAGGTACAATGAGCAGTTCTTC.

About this clonotype itself: Because it lacks the conserved phenylalanine or tryptophan at the end, this CDR3 is likely a read error. The chain joins TRBV11-2 to TRBJ2-5; D is possibly TRBD2 (6 bases). CDR3 length equals 15 residues. Germline lookup yields CDR1 SGHAT and CDR2 FQNNGV. The CDR3 here is CASSIDGGTPETQYL. DNA for the CDR3: TGTGCCAGCAGCATAGACGGAGGGACCCCAGAGACCCAGTACCTC.

Concerning this clonotype: One end of the junction is discordant with germline, which a read error may explain. This sequence joins TRBV11-3 and TRBJ1-4; 7 nucleotides align to TRBD1. CDR1 SGHNT and CDR2 YENEEA come from the germline V gene. The CDR3 loop spans 15 amino acids. CDR3 sequence (DNA): TGTACCAGCAGCTTACCCGGGACAGATAATGAAAAACTGTTTTTT. It encodes CTSSLPGTDNEKLFF.

The sample holds one count of this clonotype. The CDR3 carries no conserved terminal phenylalanine or tryptophan, so it likely arises from a read error. The chain recombines TRBV11-2 with TRBJ2-7, with D unclear. Trimming stripped 0 bases from V and 2 bases from J, with 5 bases between. Germline values: CDR1 SGHAT, CDR2 FQNNGV. The CDR3 consists of 13 residues. The CDR3 spells CASSLETTYEQYS. CDR3 in DNA: TGTGCCAGCAGCTTAGAGACGACCTACGAGCAGTACTCC.

This clonotype was seen ten or more times. This rearrangement joins TRBV4-1 to TRBJ2-5; 8 bases line up with TRBD2. The J segment lost 9 bases and the V segment lost 6 bases, leaving 12 bases of the junction unmatched. The CDR3 sequence is 14 residues long. Per germline, CDR1 MGHRA and CDR2 YSYEKL. CDR3 in DNA: TGCGCCAGCAGTTCCCCCGGGAGGGGCGGACCCCAGTACTTC. Translating gives CASSSPGRGGPQYF.

Worth noting for this clonotype: A much larger clone is a single base away; this may be a read error. V usage is TRBV10-2 and J usage is TRBJ1-5, with TRBD1 matching over 7 bases. CDR3 size: 15 residues. Germline assignment: CDR1 WSHSY and CDR2 SAAADI. CDR3 loop: CASKQTTGQNRPQHF. The DNA of the CDR3 is TGCGCCAGCAAACAAACGACAGGGCAGAATCGGCCCCAGCATTTT.

This clonotype was recorded only once. Being one base from a much bigger clone, this may be a read error. This chain links TRBV5-5 with TRBJ1-3; tentative D call: TRBD1 (6 bases). The V and J ends lost 3 bases and 3 bases respectively, with 10 bases between them. Germline lookup yields CDR1 SGHKS and CDR2 YYEKEE (reference sequence). The CDR3 runs to 14 residues. Here the CDR3 DNA reads TGTGCCAGCAGCTGGCCAGGGGTTGGAAACACCATATATTTT. Residues: CASSWPGVGNTIYF.

This clonotype was observed many times. The germline gene is not matched at one end of the junction; a read error may be the cause. The V and J genes are TRBV12-5 and TRBJ2-7; D may correspond to TRBD1 or TRBD2 (5 bases each). The CDR3 is 13 residues long. Germline CDR1 is LGHNT and CDR2 is FRNRAP. The CDR3 sequence is CASEGTGSYEQYF. The CDR3 DNA reads as TGTGCCAGTGAGGGGACCGGTTCCTACGAGCAGTACTTC.

Comment on this clonotype: The junction and the germline gene differ at one end; a read error may be behind it. This chain connects TRBV5-5 to TRBJ2-3; 11 nucleotides line up with TRBD2. Germline CDR1 is SGHKS and CDR2 is YYEKEE (reference sequence). The CDR3 loop spans 15 amino acids. CDR3 nucleotides: TGTCCCAGCAGTTCCGGGACTAGCGGACAATATACGCAGTATTTT. It is translated as CPSSSGTSGQYTQYF.

As to this clonotype: No DNA is shown, since the ends of the CDR3 on it are uncertain; the CDR3 is the one TCRdb lists. V usage is TRBV4-3 and J usage is TRBJ1-6; TRBD1, as called in the table, went unchecked against the DNA. The CDR3 extends over 15 residues, inclusive of both ends. The germline CDR1 and CDR2 sequences are LGHNA and YSLEER. The chain's CDR3 is CASSQVGQGNSLLRF.

As regards this clonotype: The junction and the germline gene differ at one end; a read error may be behind it. V and J are TRBV11-2 and TRBJ1-2; a possible D gene is TRBD1 (5 bases). The germline V gene has CDR1 SGHAT and CDR2 FQNNGV. The CDR3 is made up of 14 amino acids. DNA for the CDR3: TGTGCCAGCAGCTTAGTTGGCGGGTATCAGGGCTACGCCTTC. Its protein product is CASSLVGGYQGYAF.

As regards this clonotype: The junction differs from germline at one of its ends, possibly a read error. J is TRBJ2-3 and V is TRBV11-1, with D unclear. The CDR3 runs 12 residues. Per the germline V gene, CDR1 is SGHAT and CDR2 is FQDESV (reference sequence). Written as DNA, the CDR3 is TGTGCCTGCAGCTTATGTGTGGATACGCAGTATTTT. Translation gives CACSLCVDTQYF.

CDR3: CVCSYLPWGDEQYF. CDR3 sequence (DNA): TGTGTCTGCAGTTATCTCCCTTGGGGGGACGAGCAGTACTTC. The rearrangement joins TRBV6-5 to TRBJ2-7; possible D gene TRBD2, 6 bases. The CDR3 runs to 14 residues. Germline CDR1 is MNHEY and CDR2 is SVGAGI.

Worth noting for this clonotype: Relative to the germline gene, one junction end is altered; a read error may explain this. The chain employs TRBV6-6 and TRBJ2-5, with 11 bases aligning to TRBD2. The CDR3 consists of 16 residues. Looked up from germline, CDR1 is MNHNY and CDR2 is SVGAGI (reference sequence). The CDR3 DNA reads as TGTGCCAGCAGTCCACCGACTAGCGGGGCAAAAGAGACCCAGAACTTC. This translates into CASSPPTSGAKETQNF.

This clonotype has a single count. The gene calls are TRBV5-1 and TRBJ2-7, with no clear D. The CDR3 extends over 12 amino acids. Germline CDR1 reads SGHRS; CDR2 reads YFSETQ. The germline V and J ends were trimmed by 1 base and 5 bases, with 7 bases remaining between them. CDR3 in amino acids: CASSLFGDEQYF. CDR3 DNA: TGCGCCAGCAGCTTGTTTGGCGACGAGCAGTACTTC.

This clonotype was counted ten times or more. This chain links TRBV11-2 with TRBJ2-7; perhaps TRBD2 as D (5 bases). The CDR3 runs to 12 residues. CDR1 is SGHAT, CDR2 FQNNGV, per germline. The V end was cut by 6 bases, the J end by 0 bases, with 6 bases between. The CDR3, as DNA: TGTGCCAGCAGTACTAGCTCCTACGAGCAGTACTTC. This translates into CASSTSSYEQYF.

This chain uses TRBV29-1 with TRBJ1-2; D call uncertain. The V end lost 3 bases, the J end lost 5 bases, and 10 bases lay between the germline ends. The CDR3 covers 12 residues. In germline, CDR1 is SQVTM, CDR2 ANQGSEA. The CDR3 sequence is CSVDGTFYGYTF. The CDR3 bases are TGCAGCGTTGATGGTACATTTTATGGCTACACCTTC.

This clonotype was seen at least ten times. V gene TRBV29-1 combines with J gene TRBJ2-5; 11 bases align to TRBD2. The ends lost 4 bases at V and 4 bases at J; junction bases unmatched: 5. The CDR3 has 14 residues. Germline V gene data show CDR1 as SQVTM and CDR2 as ANQGSEA. Written as DNA, the CDR3 is TGCAGCGTTGTGCTAGCGGGAGGTTCAGAGACCCAGTACTTC. This encodes CSVVLAGGSETQYF.

Concerning this clonotype itself: This could be a read error, since a much larger clone is one nucleotide away. This CDR3 fails to terminate in the conserved phenylalanine or tryptophan, so it likely reflects a read error. The chain couples TRBV6-6 to TRBJ1-2, with D tentatively TRBD1 (6 bases). Looked up from germline, CDR1 is MNHNY and CDR2 is SVGAGI (reference sequence). V dropped 5 bases and J dropped 8 bases, with 18 bases sitting between them. CDR3 length: 14 amino acids. The CDR3 here is CASSRAQGSSGYTL. In DNA form, the CDR3 reads TGTGCCAGCAGTAGGGCACAGGGCTCTTCCGGCTACACCCTC.

In this sample, this clonotype turned up many times. V gene TRBV6-2 or TRBV6-3 combines with J gene TRBJ2-1; TRBD2 matches 11 bases. Germline assignment: CDR1 MNHEY and CDR2 SVGEGT. V was pared by 2 bases and J by 6 bases, with 6 bases of the junction left unmatched. The CDR3 is 16 amino acids. CDR3 loop: CASSYTGTSGLNEQFF. The CDR3 DNA follows: TGTGCCAGCAGTTACACTGGGACTAGCGGCCTCAATGAGCAGTTCTTC.

V and J are TRBV11-2 and TRBJ2-7; possible D gene TRBD2, 5 bases. This CDR3 spans 16 amino acids. Trimming took off 5 bases at V and 0 bases at J, with 17 bases between the two ends. The germline gives CDR1 SGHAT, CDR2 FQNNGV. CDR3 protein: CASSTGLSGASYEQYF. As DNA, the CDR3 is TGTGCCAGCAGCACTGGTCTGAGCGGAGCCTCCTACGAGCAGTACTTC. Together with reference TRBV11-2 and TRBJ2-7, the CDR3 gives the full variable domain: EAGVAQSPRYKIIEKRQSVAFWCNPISGHATLYWYQQILGQGPKLLIQFQNNGVVDDSQLPKDRFSAERLKGVDSTLKIQPAKLEDSAVYLCASSTGLSGASYEQYFGPGTRLTVT.

In regard to this clonotype: One junction end does not reproduce the germline sequence, and a read error may be involved. The chain couples TRBV5-6 to TRBJ1-1, with no clear D. CDR1 SGHDT and CDR2 YYEEEE come from the germline V gene. This CDR3 is built from 15 residues. This chain's CDR3 is CASGLAMKADTEAFF. The CDR3 DNA reads as TGTGCCAGCGGCTTGGCAATGAAGGCTGACACTGAAGCTTTCTTT.

The V call is TRBV6-6, the J call TRBJ1-2, with D uncertain. Germline CDR1 reads MNHNY; CDR2 reads SVGAGI (reference sequence). The CDR3 totals 13 residues. The germline V and J ends were trimmed by 0 bases and 8 bases, with 10 bases remaining between them. This CDR3 reads CASSYSVAGGYTF. CDR3 nucleotide sequence: TGTGCCAGCAGTTACTCGGTAGCGGGGGGCTACACCTTC.

This clonotype has a handful of counts. The junction and the germline gene differ at one end; a read error may be behind it. J is TRBJ2-1 and V is TRBV12-3 or TRBV12-4; 8 bases fit TRBD2. The CDR3 is made up of 17 amino acids. The CDR3 is CASSERTSRRHGDEQFF. The CDR3 nucleotides read TGTGCCAGCAGTGAGAGGACTAGCCGACGTCACGGCGATGAGCAGTTCTTT.

This clonotype was found many times. The V gene is TRBV4-1, the J gene TRBJ2-2, with D possibly being TRBD2 (6 bases). The CDR3 totals 14 residues. Germline-derived CDR1 and CDR2 are MGHRA and YSYEKL. Deletions cut 6 bases from V and 3 bases from J, with 11 bases between. CDR3 nucleotide sequence: TGCGCCAGCAGATTGACTAGGGACACCGGGGAGCTGTTTTTT. Translating gives CASRLTRDTGELFF.

Points on this clonotype: Since a much larger clone is just one base distant, this may be a read error. The V call is TRBV6-5, the J call TRBJ1-5; D is possibly TRBD1 (6 bases). V was cut by 4 bases and J by 9 bases, with 19 bases left in between. The CDR3 covers 15 residues. Germline V gene data show CDR1 as MNHEY and CDR2 as SVGAGI. This chain's CDR3 is CASSSTGTRGRPQHF. For the CDR3, the DNA is TGTGCCAGCAGTTCCACCGGGACACGGGGGCGGCCCCAGCATTTT.

As concerns this clonotype: The junction and the germline gene differ at one end; a read error may be behind it. This sequence joins TRBV11-2 and TRBJ2-1, with D perhaps given as TRBD1 or TRBD2 (6 bases each). Germline CDR1 reads SGHAT; CDR2 reads FQNNGV. The CDR3 spans 15 residues. The CDR3 is CAGRRTEEGGNEQFF. CDR3 nucleotides: TGTGCCGGCAGGCGGACAGAGGAGGGTGGCAATGAGCAGTTCTTC.

For this clonotype: Sequence at one end of the junction differs from germline and may be a read error. This rearrangement joins TRBV12-3 or TRBV12-4 to TRBJ1-5; D may be TRBD1 (6 bases). The CDR3 runs to 13 residues. The CDR3 region is CVSSLGAGVSQHF. For the CDR3, the DNA is TGTGTCAGCAGTTTAGGAGCAGGGGTTTCCCAGCATTTT.

This clonotype was seen many times. J is TRBJ2-3 and V is TRBV6-6; TRBD2 aligns across 11 bases. Germline-derived CDR1 and CDR2 are MNHNY and SVGAGI (reference sequence). With 5 bases clipped from V and 4 bases from J, the junction kept 5 bases outside the gene matches. CDR3 length: 15 amino acids. CDR3 region: CASSPLAGAADTQYF. CDR3 in DNA: TGTGCCAGCAGTCCACTAGCGGGAGCCGCAGATACGCAGTATTTT.

Note on this clonotype: A much larger clone sits a single nucleotide away, making a read error possible. V is TRBV6-1 and J is TRBJ1-5, with no clear D. This CDR3 spans 15 amino acids. Germline lookup yields CDR1 MNHNS and CDR2 SASEGT. CDR3 sequence: CASIEVRAGNQPQHF. For the CDR3, the DNA is TGTGCCAGCATTGAAGTTAGGGCTGGCAATCAGCCCCAGCATTTT.